This TCR beta chain was sequenced for a study of cytomegalovirus exposure and HLA in healthy donors. Germline CDR1 reads MNHEY; CDR2 reads SMNVEV (reference sequence). The CDR3 extends over 13 amino acids. V was pared by 3 bases and J by 1 base, with 3 bases between. PCR primers comprised 60 Vbeta and 13 Jbeta primers. The repertoire was sequenced with immunoSEQ multiplex PCR; TCRdb's copy has only in-frame clones and lacks some. Altogether 100,000 to 150,000 clones are present, about two thirds being singletons, with the ten largest covering approximately 3.8%. This receptor was taken from a man aged 30-40 years in good health and CMV-seronegative. Sample: PBMCs. V is TRBV27 and J is TRBJ2-2; unclear D gene. In DNA form, the CDR3 reads TGTGCCAGCAGTTTCGGGAACACCGGGGAGCTGTTTTTT. Residues: CASSFGNTGELFF.